This T cell receptor (beta chain) was identified in a study of lymphopenia after photon versus proton radiotherapy. Findings and caveats of the study: Photon-treated patients lost naive T cells and TCR diversity; proton-treated stayed stable. Post-nadir TCR diversity decline inversely tracked overall survival among those who died.

Generated by immunoSEQ multiplex PCR, the TCRdb table keeps only in-frame clones and is missing some. Of approximately 65,000 clones in the sample, around 86% were seen once. With 1 base removed from V and 1 base from J, the gap between germline ends came to 11 bases. Germline loops: CDR1 GTSNPN, CDR2 SVGIG (reference sequence). There are 15 residues in the CDR3. Points on this clone: Its antigen is not identified.

This TCR was sampled from a man older than 75 with esophageal cancer. This sequence joins TRBV30 and TRBJ2-1, with unresolved D. This specimen consisted of peripheral blood, obtained from a patient treated with proton-based radiotherapy. The CDR3 reads CAWSGHPGSYNEQFF. CDR3 bases: TGTGCCTGGAGTGGCCATCCGGGTTCCTACAATGAGCAGTTCTTC.